Given below is one T cell receptor beta chain in context. Original analysis: The assay estimated nucleated cells by amplifying reference gene primers. Sequenced by immunoSEQ multiplex PCR; TCRdb stores in-frame clones only, minus some. The V and J calls and clone size come from that table; D and trimming were worked out from the DNA. The table records around 80,000 clones, about 93% of them present only once. These data are taken from a study of blood T cell repertoires in COVID-19. Study context: Donors in the United States, Italy and Spain gave samples during acute or convalescent COVID-19.

With 0 bases removed from V and 0 bases from J, the gap between germline ends came to 12 bases. The germline gives CDR1 SGDLS, CDR2 YYNGEE. The CDR3 has 17 amino acids. The sequence came from a woman at least 80 years old with acute or convalescent COVID-19. Source material: peripheral blood. The chain has TRBV9 and TRBJ1-4; TRBD1 might be the D (5 bases). As DNA, the CDR3 is TGTGCCAGCAGCGTAGGACAGAGCACGACAACTAATGAAAAACTGTTTTTT. Encoded protein: CASSVGQSTTTNEKLFF.